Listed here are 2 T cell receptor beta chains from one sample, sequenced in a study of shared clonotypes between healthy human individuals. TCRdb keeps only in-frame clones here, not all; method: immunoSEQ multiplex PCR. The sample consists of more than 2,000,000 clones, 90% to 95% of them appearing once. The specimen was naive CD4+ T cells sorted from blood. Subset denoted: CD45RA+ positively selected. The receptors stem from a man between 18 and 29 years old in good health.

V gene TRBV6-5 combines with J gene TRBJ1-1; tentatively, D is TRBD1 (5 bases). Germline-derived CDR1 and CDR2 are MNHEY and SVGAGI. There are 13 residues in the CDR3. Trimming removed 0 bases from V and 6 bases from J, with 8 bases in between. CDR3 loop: CASSYSRGAEAFF. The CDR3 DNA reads TGTGCCAGCAGTTACTCGCGGGGGGCTGAAGCTTTCTTT.

The CDR3 spells CASSLALRTDTQYF. Here the CDR3 DNA reads TGTGCCAGCAGCTTAGCTCTCAGGACAGATACGCAGTATTTT. The chain uses TRBV7-6 and TRBJ2-3; D not certain. Germline V gene data show CDR1 as SGHVS and CDR2 as FNYEAQ. The CDR3 is 14 residues long. V was clipped by 0 bases and J by 3 bases, with 7 bases between them.